The clone carrying this T cell receptor beta chain was counted once. Its cognate antigen is unknown. Data came from immunoSEQ multiplex PCR; TCRdb stores just in-frame clones and leaves some out. The sample consists of about 35,000 clones, around 80% of them appearing once. This record belongs to a study of T cells in narcolepsy. Across the whole study: Donors had narcolepsy type 1 or type 2, or were healthy controls. Study observations and caveats: Autoreactive clonotypes reportedly recurred in blood of same and different patients, not controls. Comparing one patient's CSF and blood CD4+ clonotypes highlighted HCRT- and TRIB2-specific autoreactive clonotypes. No autoreactive T cell clone sequences appeared in some memory CD4+ repertoires.

The sequencing sample was made of memory (CD45RA-) CD4+ T cells from blood. The clonotype comes from a human donor in good health.

This chain's CDR3 is CASSDWTGSTQYF. In DNA form, the CDR3 reads TGCGCCAGCAGTGATTGGACAGGAAGTACGCAGTATTTT. This chain uses TRBV10-1 with TRBJ2-3; TRBD1 agrees at 7 bases. The germline gives CDR1 WNHNN, CDR2 SYGVQD (reference sequence). This CDR3 has 13 amino acids. The trim removed 3 bases at V and 8 bases at J, leaving 5 bases unmatched.